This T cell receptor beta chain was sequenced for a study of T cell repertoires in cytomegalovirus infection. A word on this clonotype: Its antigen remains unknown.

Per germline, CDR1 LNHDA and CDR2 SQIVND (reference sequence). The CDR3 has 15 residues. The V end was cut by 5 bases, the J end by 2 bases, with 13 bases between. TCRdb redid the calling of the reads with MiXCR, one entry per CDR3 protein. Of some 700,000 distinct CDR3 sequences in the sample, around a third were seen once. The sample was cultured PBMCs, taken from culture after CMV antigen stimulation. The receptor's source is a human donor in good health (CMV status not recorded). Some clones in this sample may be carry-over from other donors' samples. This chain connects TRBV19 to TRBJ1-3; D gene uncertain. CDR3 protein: CASSPGRGTGNTIYF. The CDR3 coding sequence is TGTGCCAGTAGTCCCGGGCGAGGGACTGGAAACACCATATATTTT.